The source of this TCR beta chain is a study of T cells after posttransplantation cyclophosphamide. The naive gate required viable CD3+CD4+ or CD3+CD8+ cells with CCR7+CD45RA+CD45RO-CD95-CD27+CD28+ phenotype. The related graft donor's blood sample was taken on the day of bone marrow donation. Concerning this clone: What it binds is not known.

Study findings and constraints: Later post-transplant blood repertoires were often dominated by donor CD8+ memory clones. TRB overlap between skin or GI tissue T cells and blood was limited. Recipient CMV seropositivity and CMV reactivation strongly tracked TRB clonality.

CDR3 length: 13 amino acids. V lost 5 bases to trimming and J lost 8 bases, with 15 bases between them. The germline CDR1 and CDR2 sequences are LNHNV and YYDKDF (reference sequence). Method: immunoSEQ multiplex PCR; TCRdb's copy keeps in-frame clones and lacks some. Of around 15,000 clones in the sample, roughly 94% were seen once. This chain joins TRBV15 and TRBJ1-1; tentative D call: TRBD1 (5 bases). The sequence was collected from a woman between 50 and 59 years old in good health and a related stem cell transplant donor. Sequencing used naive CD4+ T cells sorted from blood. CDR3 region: CATSLDKAKEAFF. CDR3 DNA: TGTGCCACCAGCCTGGACAAGGCCAAAGAAGCTTTCTTT.